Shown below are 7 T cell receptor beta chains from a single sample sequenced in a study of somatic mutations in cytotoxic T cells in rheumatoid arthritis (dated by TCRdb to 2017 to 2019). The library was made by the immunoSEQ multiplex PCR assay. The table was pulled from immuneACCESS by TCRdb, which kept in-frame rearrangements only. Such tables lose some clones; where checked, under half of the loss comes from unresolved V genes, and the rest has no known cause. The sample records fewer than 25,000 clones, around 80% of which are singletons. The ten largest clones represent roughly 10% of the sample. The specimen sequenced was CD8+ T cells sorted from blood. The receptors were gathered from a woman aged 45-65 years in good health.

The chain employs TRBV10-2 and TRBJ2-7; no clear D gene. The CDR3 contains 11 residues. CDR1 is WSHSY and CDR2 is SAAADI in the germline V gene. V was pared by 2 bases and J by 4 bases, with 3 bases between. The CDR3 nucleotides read TGCGCCAGCAGTGAGGTATACGAGCAGTACTTC. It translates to CASSEVYEQYF.

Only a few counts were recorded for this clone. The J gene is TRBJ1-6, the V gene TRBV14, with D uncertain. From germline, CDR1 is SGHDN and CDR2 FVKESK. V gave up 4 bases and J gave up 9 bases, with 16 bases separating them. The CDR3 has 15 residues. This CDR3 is CASSLISGRGSPLHF. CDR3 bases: TGTGCCAGCAGCCTGATTTCGGGCCGTGGTTCACCCCTCCACTTT.

Here the CDR3 reads CAWTLRREPNTEAFF. CDR3 DNA: TGTGCCTGGACCCTGAGAAGGGAACCGAACACTGAAGCTTTCTTT. This chain joins TRBV30 and TRBJ1-1, with unresolved D. Trimming left V 4 bases short and J 1 base short, with 16 bases between. The CDR3 has 15 residues. CDR1 and CDR2 (germline): GTSNPN, SVGIG (reference sequence).

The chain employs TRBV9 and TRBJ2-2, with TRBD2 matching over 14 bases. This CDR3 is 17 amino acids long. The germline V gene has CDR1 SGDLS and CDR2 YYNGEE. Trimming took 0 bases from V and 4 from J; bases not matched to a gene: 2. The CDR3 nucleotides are TGTGCCAGCAGCGTAGCAGGACTAGCGGGAGGCACCGGGGAGCTGTTTTTT. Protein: CASSVAGLAGGTGELFF.

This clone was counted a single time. In DNA form, the CDR3 reads TGTGCCAGCAGGGGGACTCTCTCCTACGAGCAGTACTTC. This gives the protein CASRGTLSYEQYF. This chain uses TRBV2 with TRBJ2-7; D possibly corresponds to TRBD2 (6 bases). CDR3 length equals 13 residues. V dropped 6 bases and J dropped 0 bases, with 9 bases sitting between them. The germline gives CDR1 SNHLY, CDR2 FYNNEI.

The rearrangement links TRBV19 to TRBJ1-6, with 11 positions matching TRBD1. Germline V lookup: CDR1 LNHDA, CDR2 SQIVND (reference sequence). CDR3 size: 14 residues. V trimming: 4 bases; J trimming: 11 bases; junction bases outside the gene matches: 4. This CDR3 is CASSTGTGGPPLHF. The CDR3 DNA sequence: TGTGCCAGTAGTACCGGGACAGGGGGGCCACCCCTCCACTTT.

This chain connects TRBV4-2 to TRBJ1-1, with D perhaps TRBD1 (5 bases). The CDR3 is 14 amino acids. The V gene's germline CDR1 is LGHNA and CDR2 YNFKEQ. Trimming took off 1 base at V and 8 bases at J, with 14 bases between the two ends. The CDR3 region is CASSQAGTGLEAFF. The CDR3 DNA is TGTGCCAGCAGCCAAGCCGGTACAGGATTGGAAGCTTTCTTT.